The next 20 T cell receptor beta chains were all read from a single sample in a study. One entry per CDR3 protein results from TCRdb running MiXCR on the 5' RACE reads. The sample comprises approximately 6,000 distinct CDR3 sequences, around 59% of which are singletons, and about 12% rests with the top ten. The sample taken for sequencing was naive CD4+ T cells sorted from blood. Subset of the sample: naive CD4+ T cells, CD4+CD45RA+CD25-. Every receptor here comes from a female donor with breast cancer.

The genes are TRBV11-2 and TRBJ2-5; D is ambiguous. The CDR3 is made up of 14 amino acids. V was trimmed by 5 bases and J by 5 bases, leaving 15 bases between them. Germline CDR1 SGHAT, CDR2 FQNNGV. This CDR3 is CASSLQWGMETQYF. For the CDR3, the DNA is TGTGCCAGCAGCCTACAGTGGGGTATGGAGACCCAGTACTTC.

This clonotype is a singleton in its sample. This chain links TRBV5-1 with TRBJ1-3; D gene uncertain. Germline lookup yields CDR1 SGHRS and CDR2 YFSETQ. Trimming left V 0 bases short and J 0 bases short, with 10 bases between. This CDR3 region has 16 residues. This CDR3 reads CASSLGGSNSGNTIYF. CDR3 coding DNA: TGCGCCAGCAGCTTGGGAGGCTCGAACTCTGGAAACACCATATATTTT.

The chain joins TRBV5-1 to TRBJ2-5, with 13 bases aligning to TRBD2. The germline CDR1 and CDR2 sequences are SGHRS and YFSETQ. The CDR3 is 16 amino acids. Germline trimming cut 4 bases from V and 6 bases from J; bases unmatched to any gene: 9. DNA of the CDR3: TGCGCCAGCAGCAAGGAACTAGCGGGAGGGGTAAAGACCCAGTACTTC. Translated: CASSKELAGGVKTQYF.

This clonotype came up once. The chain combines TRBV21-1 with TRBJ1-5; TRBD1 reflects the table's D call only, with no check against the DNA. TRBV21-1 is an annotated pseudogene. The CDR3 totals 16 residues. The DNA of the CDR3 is TGTGCCAGCAGCAAAGTTAGGACAGGGAGCAATCAGCCCCAGCATTTT. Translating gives CASSKVRTGSNQPQHF.

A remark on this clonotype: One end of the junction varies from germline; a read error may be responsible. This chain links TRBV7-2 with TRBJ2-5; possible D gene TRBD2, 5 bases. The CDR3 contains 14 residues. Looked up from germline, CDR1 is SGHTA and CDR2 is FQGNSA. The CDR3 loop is CASSLSGLQGTQYF. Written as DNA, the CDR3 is TGTGCCAGCAGCTTAAGCGGTTTACAAGGGACCCAGTACTTC.

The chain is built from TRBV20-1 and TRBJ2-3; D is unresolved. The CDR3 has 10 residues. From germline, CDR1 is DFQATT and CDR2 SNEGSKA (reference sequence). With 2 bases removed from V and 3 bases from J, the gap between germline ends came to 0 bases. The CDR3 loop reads CSARTDTQYF. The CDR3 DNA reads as TGCAGTGCTAGAACAGATACGCAGTATTTT.

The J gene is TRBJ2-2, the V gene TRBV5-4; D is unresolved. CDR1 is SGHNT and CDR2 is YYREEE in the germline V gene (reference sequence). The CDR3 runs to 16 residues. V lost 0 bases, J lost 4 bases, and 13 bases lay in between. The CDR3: CASSLDLRQRTGELFF. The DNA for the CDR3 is TGTGCCAGCAGCTTGGACCTCCGACAACGCACCGGGGAGCTGTTTTTT.

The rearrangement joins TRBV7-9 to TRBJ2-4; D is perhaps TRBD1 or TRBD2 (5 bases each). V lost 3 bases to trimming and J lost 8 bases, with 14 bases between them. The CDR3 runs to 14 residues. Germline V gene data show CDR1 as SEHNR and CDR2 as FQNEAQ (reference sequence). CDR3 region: CASSFYEGSDIQYF. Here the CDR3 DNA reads TGTGCCAGCAGCTTCTACGAGGGGTCAGACATTCAGTACTTC. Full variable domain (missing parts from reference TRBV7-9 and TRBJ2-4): DTGVSQNPRHKITKRGQNVTFRCDPISEHNRLYWYRQTLGQGPEFLTYFQNEAQLEKSRLLSDRFSAERPKGSFSTLEIQRTEQGDSAMYLCASSFYEGSDIQYFGAGTRLSVL.

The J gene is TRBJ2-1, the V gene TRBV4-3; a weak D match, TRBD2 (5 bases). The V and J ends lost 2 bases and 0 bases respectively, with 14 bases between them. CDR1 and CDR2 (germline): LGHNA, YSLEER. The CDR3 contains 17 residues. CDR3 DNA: TGCGCCAGCAGCCAAATGGCTAGCATGAGCTCCTACAATGAGCAGTTCTTC. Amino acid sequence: CASSQMASMSSYNEQFF.

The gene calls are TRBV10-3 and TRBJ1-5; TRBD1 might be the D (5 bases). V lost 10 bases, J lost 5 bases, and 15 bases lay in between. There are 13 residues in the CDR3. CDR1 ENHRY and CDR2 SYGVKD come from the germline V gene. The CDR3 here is CATRLWGDQPQHF. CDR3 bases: TGTGCCACCCGGCTTTGGGGCGATCAGCCCCAGCATTTT.

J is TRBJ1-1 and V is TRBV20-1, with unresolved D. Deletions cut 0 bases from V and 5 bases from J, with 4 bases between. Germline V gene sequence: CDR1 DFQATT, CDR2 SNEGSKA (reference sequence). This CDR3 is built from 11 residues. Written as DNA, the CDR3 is TGCAGTGCTAGAGAAGCAACTGAAGCTTTCTTT. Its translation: CSAREATEAFF.

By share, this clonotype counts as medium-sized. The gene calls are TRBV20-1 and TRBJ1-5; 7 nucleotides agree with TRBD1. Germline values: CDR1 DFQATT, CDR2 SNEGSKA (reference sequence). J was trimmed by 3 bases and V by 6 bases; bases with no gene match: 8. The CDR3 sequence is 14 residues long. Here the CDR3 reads CSAIPGTDNQPQHF. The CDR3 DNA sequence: TGCAGTGCCATACCCGGGACAGACAATCAGCCCCAGCATTTT.

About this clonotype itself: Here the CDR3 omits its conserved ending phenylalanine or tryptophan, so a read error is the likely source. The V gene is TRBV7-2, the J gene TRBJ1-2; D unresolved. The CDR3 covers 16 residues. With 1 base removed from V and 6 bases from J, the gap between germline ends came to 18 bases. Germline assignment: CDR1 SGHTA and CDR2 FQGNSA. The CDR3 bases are TGTGCCAGCAGCTTAGTTGTCCAGCGGGGATCAGATGGCTACACCCTC. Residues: CASSLVVQRGSDGYTL.

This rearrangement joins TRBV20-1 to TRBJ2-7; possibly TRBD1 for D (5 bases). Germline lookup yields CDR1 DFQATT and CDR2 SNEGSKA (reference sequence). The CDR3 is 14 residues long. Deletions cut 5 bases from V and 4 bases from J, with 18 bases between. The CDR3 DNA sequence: TGCAGTGCTGTCAGGGTCAGCCCATGGTACGAGCAGTACGTC. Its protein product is CSAVRVSPWYEQYV.

CDR3 bases: TGTGCCAGCAGTCAGCCTAGGGAGCAGGAGACCCAGTACTTC. It specifies CASSQPREQETQYF. The chain employs TRBV2 and TRBJ2-5, with TRBD2 as a possible D gene (5 bases). Per the germline V gene, CDR1 is SNHLY and CDR2 is FYNNEI. The CDR3 extends over 14 amino acids. With 5 bases removed from V and 5 bases from J, the gap between germline ends came to 15 bases.

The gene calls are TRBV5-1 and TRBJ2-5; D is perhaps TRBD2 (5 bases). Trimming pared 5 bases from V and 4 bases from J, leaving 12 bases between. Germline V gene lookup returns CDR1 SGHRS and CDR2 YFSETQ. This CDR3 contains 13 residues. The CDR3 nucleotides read TGCGCCAGCAGGGCCCTAGCCGGAGAGACCCAGTACTTC. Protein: CASRALAGETQYF.

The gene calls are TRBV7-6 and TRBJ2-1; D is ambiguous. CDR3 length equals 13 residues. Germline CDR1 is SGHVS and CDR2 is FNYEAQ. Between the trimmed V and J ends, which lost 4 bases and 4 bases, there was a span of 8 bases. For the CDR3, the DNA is TGTGCCAGCAGCTACGGACGGTACAATGAGCAGTTCTTC. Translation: CASSYGRYNEQFF.

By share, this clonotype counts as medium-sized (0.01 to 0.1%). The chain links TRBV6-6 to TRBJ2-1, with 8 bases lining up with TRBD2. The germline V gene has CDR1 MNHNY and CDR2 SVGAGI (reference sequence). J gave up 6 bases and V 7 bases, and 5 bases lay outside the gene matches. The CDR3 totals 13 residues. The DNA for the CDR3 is TGTGCCAGCACCGGGACTAGAGGCAATGAGCAGTTCTTC. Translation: CASTGTRGNEQFF.

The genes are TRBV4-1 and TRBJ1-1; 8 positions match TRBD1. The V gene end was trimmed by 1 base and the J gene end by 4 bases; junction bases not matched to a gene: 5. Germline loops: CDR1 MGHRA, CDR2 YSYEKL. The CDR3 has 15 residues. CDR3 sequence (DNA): TGCGCCAGCAGCCAAGGACAGGGGTGGATCACTGAAGCTTTCTTT. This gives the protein CASSQGQGWITEAFF.

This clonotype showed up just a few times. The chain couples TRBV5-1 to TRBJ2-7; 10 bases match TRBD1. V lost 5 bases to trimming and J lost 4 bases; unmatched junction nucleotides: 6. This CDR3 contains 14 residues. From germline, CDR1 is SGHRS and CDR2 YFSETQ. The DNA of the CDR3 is TGCGCCAGCAGTTTAGCGGGACAGGGGTACGAGCAGTACTTC. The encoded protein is CASSLAGQGYEQYF. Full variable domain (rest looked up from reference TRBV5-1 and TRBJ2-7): KAGVTQTPRYLIKTRGQQVTLSCSPISGHRSVSWYQQTPGQGLQFLFEYFSETQRNKGNFPGRFSGRQFSNSRSEMNVSTLELGDSALYLCASSLAGQGYEQYFGPGTRLTVT.